Below, 5 T cell receptor beta chains from the same sample are listed, as sequenced in a study of shared clonotypes between healthy human individuals. The protocol was immunoSEQ multiplex PCR, while the TCRdb copy is restricted to in-frame clones and leaves out a portion. The sample holds roughly 2 million clones, approximately 96% seen once. The specimen sequenced was naive CD4+ T cells sorted from blood. Described subset: CD45RA+ positively selected. The receptor set was obtained from a man aged 18 to 29 in good health.

CDR3 DNA: TGTGCCAGCAGGAACCGGGACAGAGATACGCAGTATTTT. Translated: CASRNRDRDTQYF. The chain couples TRBV6-5 to TRBJ2-3; 7 nucleotides align to TRBD1. Trimming at V came to 6 bases and at J to 5 bases, leaving 5 bases not matched to a gene. The CDR3 consists of 13 residues. Germline CDR1 is MNHEY and CDR2 is SVGAGI.

The chain combines TRBV7-9 with TRBJ2-1; the match to TRBD1 covers 7 bases. J was trimmed by 9 bases and V by 3 bases; bases with no gene match: 8. The germline V gene encodes CDR1 SEHNR and CDR2 FQNEAQ (reference sequence). The CDR3 loop spans 14 amino acids. The CDR3 nucleotides read TGTGCCAGCAGCTTCGGGACAGAAGGGAGTGAGCAGTTCTTC. This encodes CASSFGTEGSEQFF. The whole variable domain, filled in from reference TRBV7-9 and TRBJ2-1, reads DTGVSQNPRHKITKRGQNVTFRCDPISEHNRLYWYRQTLGQGPEFLTYFQNEAQLEKSRLLSDRFSAERPKGSFSTLEIQRTEQGDSAMYLCASSFGTEGSEQFFGPGTRLTVL.

CDR3 region: CASSWAVFEGYTF. The CDR3 DNA sequence: TGTGCCAGCAGCTGGGCGGTATTCGAAGGCTACACCTTC. The J gene is TRBJ1-2, the V gene TRBV5-7; D unclear. TRBV5-7 is an open reading frame, and its role is uncertain. The CDR3 loop spans 13 amino acids. Trimming shortened V by 3 bases and J by 8 bases, and 14 bases separated the two germline ends.

V is TRBV15 and J is TRBJ2-7, with D possibly TRBD1 on 5 matching bases. Germline V gives CDR1 LNHNV, CDR2 YYDKDF (reference sequence). The CDR3 runs to 14 residues. V lost 0 bases to trimming and J lost 3 bases, with 9 bases between them. CDR3 in amino acids: CATSREDRNYEQYF. In nucleotides, the CDR3 is TGTGCCACCAGCAGAGAAGACAGAAACTACGAGCAGTACTTC. The full variable domain, with the rest looked up from reference TRBV15 and TRBJ2-7, is DAMVIQNPRYQVTQFGKPVTLSCSQTLNHNVMYWYQQKSSQAPKLLFHYYDKDFNNEADTPDNFQSRRPNTSFCFLDIRSPGLGDTAMYLCATSREDRNYEQYFGPGTRLTVT.

To note about this clone: Other DNA sequences in the sample encode the same CDR3. V is TRBV5-6 and J is TRBJ1-5; 7 bases are shared with TRBD1. The V segment lost 0 bases and the J segment 4 bases; nucleotides outside the gene matches: 4. Germline V gives CDR1 SGHDT, CDR2 YYEEEE. The CDR3 covers 15 residues. The CDR3: CASSLGQGMNQPQHF. CDR3 DNA: TGTGCCAGCAGCTTGGGACAGGGAATGAATCAGCCCCAGCATTTT.